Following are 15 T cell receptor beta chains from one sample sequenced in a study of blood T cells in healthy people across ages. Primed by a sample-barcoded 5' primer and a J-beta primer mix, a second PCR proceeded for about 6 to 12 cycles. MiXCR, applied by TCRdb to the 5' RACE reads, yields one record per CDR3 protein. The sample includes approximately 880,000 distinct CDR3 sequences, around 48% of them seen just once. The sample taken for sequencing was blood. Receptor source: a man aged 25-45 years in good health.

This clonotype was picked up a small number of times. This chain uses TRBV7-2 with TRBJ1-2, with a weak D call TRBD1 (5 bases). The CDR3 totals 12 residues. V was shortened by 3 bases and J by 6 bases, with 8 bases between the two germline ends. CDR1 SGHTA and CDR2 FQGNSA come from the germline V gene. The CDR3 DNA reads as TGTGCCAGCAGCTTGCAGGGAAATGGCTACACCTTC. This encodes CASSLQGNGYTF.

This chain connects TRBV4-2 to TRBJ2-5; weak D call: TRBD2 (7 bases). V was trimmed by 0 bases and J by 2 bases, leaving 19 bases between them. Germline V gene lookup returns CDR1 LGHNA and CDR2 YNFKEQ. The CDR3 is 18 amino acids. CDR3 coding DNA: TGTGCCAGCAGCCAAGATGGGGGGGGGCTACCTTTACAAGAGACCCAGTACTTC. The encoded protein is CASSQDGGGLPLQETQYF.

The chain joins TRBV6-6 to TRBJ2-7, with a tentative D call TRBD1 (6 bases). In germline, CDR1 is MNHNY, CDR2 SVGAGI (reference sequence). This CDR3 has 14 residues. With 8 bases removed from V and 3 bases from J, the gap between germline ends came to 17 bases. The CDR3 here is CASLAGDTSYEQYF. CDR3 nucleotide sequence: TGTGCCAGCCTAGCCGGGGACACCAGCTACGAGCAGTACTTC.

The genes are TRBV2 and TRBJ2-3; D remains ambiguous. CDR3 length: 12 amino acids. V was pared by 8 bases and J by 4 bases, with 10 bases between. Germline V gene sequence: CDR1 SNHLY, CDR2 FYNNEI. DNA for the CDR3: TGTGCCAGCCAGCCGGGTCCAGATACGCAGTATTTT. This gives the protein CASQPGPDTQYF.

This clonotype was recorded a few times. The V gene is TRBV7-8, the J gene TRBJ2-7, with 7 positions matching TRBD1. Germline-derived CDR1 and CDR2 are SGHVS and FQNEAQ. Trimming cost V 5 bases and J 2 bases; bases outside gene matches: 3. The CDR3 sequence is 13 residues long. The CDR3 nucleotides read TGTGCCAGCAGCGGGGACAGCACCTACGAGCAGTACTTC. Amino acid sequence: CASSGDSTYEQYF.

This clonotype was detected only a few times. The CDR3 loop reads CASGHQASYEQYF. As DNA, the CDR3 is TGTGCCAGCGGACACCAAGCCTCCTACGAGCAGTACTTC. The V gene is TRBV6-5, the J gene TRBJ2-7, with D possibly matching TRBD1 (5 bases). Looked up from germline, CDR1 is MNHEY and CDR2 is SVGAGI. The V and J ends lost 8 bases and 0 bases respectively, with 11 bases between them. The CDR3 sequence is 13 residues long.

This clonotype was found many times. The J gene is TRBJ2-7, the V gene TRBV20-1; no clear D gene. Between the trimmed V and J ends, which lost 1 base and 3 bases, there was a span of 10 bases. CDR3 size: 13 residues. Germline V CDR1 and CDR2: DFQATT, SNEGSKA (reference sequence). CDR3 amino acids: CSARGARDYEQYF. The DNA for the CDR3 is TGCAGTGCTAGAGGAGCTAGAGACTACGAGCAGTACTTC.

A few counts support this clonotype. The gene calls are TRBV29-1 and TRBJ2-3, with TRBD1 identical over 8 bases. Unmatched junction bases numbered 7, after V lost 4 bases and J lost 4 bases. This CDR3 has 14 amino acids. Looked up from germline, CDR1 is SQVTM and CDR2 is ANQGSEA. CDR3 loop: CSVADRVRPDTQYF. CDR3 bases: TGCAGCGTTGCGGACAGGGTCCGTCCAGATACGCAGTATTTT.

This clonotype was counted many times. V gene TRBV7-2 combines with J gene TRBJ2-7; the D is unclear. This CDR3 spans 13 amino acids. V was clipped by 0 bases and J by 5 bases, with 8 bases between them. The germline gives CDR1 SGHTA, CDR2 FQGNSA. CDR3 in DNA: TGTGCCAGCAGCTTAGCGAGGAGCGACGAGCAGTACTTC. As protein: CASSLARSDEQYF.

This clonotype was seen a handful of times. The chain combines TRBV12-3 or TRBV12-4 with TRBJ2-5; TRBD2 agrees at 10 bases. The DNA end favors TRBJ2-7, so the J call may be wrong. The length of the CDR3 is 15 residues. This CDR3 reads CASSSSGGAMYEQYF. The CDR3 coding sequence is TGTGCCAGCAGTTCGAGCGGGGGGGCCATGTACGAGCAGTACTTC.

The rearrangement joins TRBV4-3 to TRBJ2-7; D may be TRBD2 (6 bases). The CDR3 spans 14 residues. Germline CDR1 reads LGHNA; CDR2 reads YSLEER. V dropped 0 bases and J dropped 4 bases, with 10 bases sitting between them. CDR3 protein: CASSQDRGIYEQYF. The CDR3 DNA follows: TGCGCCAGCAGCCAAGATCGCGGGATTTACGAGCAGTACTTC.

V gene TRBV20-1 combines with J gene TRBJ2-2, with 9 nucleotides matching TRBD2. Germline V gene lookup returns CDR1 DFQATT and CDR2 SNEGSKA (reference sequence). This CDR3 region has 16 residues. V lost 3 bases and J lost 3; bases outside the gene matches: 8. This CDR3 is CSASPLAGRYTGELFF. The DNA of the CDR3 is TGCAGTGCTAGCCCTCTAGCGGGGAGGTACACCGGGGAGCTGTTTTTT.

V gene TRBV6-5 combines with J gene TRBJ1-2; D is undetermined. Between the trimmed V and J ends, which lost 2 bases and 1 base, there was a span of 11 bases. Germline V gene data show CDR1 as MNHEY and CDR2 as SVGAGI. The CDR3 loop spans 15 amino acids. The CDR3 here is CASSYRSPNNYGYTF. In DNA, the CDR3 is TGTGCCAGCAGTTACCGGTCACCGAATAACTATGGCTACACCTTC.

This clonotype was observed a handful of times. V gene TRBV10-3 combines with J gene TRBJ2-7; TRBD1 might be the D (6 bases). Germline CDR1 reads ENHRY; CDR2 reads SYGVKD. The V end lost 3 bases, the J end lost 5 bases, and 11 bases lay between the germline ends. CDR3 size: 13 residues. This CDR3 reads CAISDGRGHEQYF. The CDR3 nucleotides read TGTGCCATCAGTGATGGCAGGGGCCACGAGCAGTACTTC.

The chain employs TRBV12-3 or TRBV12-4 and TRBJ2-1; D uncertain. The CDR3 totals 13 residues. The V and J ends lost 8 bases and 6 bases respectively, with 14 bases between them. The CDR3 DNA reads TGTGCCAGCCGTGATCCCATGAGCAATGAGCAGTTCTTC. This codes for CASRDPMSNEQFF.